One sample yielded the 27 T cell receptor beta chains listed below, sequenced in a study of blood T cell repertoires in COVID-19. Profiled with immunoSEQ multiplex PCR; TCRdb holds only in-frame clones, not every one. This table holds 58,000 or so clones, under 85% found once. Sequencing was carried out using peripheral blood. The receptors stem from a woman older than 75 with acute or convalescent COVID-19.

This chain uses TRBV19 with TRBJ2-5, with 13 bases matching TRBD2. V was clipped by 4 bases and J by 3 bases; unmatched bases: 5. The CDR3 runs 16 residues. In germline, CDR1 is LNHDA, CDR2 SQIVND (reference sequence). The CDR3 DNA reads as TGTGCCAGTAGTAGGACTAGCGGGAGAGTGGAAGAGACCCAGTACTTC. As protein: CASSRTSGRVEETQYF.

This clone was detected once. The genes are TRBV5-1 and TRBJ2-3, with 13 positions matching TRBD2. The CDR3 spans 16 residues. Germline V gives CDR1 SGHRS, CDR2 YFSETQ. Unmatched junction bases numbered 5, after V lost 2 bases and J lost 5 bases. The DNA of the CDR3 is TGCGCCAGCAGCTTAGGACTAGCGGGAGCAGGAGATACGCAGTATTTT. As protein: CASSLGLAGAGDTQYF.

The gene calls are TRBV19 and TRBJ1-3; D might be TRBD1 (6 bases). The CDR3 totals 15 residues. The germline CDR1 and CDR2 sequences are LNHDA and SQIVND (reference sequence). Trimming took off 3 bases at V and 0 bases at J, with 9 bases between the two ends. The DNA of the CDR3 is TGTGCCAGTAGTATTTGGACAGTCTCTGGAAACACCATATATTTT. Its protein product is CASSIWTVSGNTIYF. The full variable domain, rest sourced from reference TRBV19 and TRBJ1-3, is DGGITQSPKYLFRKEGQNVTLSCEQNLNHDAMYWYRQDPGQGLRLIYYSQIVNDFQKGDIAEGYSVSREKKESFPLTVTSAQKNPTAFYLCASSIWTVSGNTIYFGEGSWLTVV.

The chain has TRBV14 and TRBJ2-5; 7 bases match TRBD2. J lost 0 bases, V lost 0 bases, and 4 bases had no gene match. The CDR3 length is 16 residues. Germline CDR1 SGHDN, CDR2 FVKESK. CDR3 in amino acids: CASSQDRGTNQETQYF. For the CDR3, the DNA is TGTGCCAGCAGCCAAGATCGGGGGACTAACCAAGAGACCCAGTACTTC.

The chain carries TRBV5-1 and TRBJ2-1; 9 positions agree with TRBD1. CDR1 SGHRS and CDR2 YFSETQ come from the germline V gene. The CDR3 sequence is 15 residues long. The V and J ends lost 4 bases and 4 bases, in that order; junction bases with no gene match: 6. The CDR3 nucleotides read TGCGCCAGCAGCCTACAGGGGGCGTATTACAATGAGCAGTTCTTC. Translated: CASSLQGAYYNEQFF.

V is TRBV21-1 and J is TRBJ2-7; whether TRBD1, the table's D call, matches the DNA was not checked. TRBV21-1 is recorded as a pseudogene. This CDR3 region has 15 residues. CDR3 DNA: TGTGCCAGCAGCAAAGGCGGAGACAGGTACTACGAGCAGTACTTC. Its translation: CASSKGGDRYYEQYF.

This clone was detected a few times. The J gene is TRBJ2-7, the V gene TRBV28; the D is unclear. Germline CDR1 reads MDHEN; CDR2 reads SYDVKM. The CDR3 has 12 amino acids. Trimming took off 6 bases at V and 3 bases at J, with 9 bases between the two ends. The CDR3 sequence is CASSLPFYEQYF. CDR3 nucleotide sequence: TGTGCCAGCAGCCTTCCCTTCTACGAGCAGTACTTC.

This clone was counted a single time. The chain employs TRBV28 and TRBJ2-2, with D possibly TRBD1 on 6 matching bases. The CDR3 extends over 16 amino acids. Germline CDR1 reads MDHEN; CDR2 reads SYDVKM. Deletions cut 6 bases from V and 0 bases from J, with 14 bases between. The CDR3 reads CASRTGFFANTGELFF. The CDR3 coding sequence is TGTGCCAGCAGAACAGGGTTTTTTGCGAACACCGGGGAGCTGTTTTTT.

The chain uses TRBV7-9 and TRBJ2-1; 7 nucleotides agree with TRBD2. Germline V CDR1 and CDR2: SEHNR, FQNEAQ (reference sequence). The CDR3 is 15 amino acids. V was pared by 5 bases and J by 2 bases, with 6 bases of the junction left unmatched. The CDR3 region has the DNA TGTGCCAGCAGCCCCCGGGGAGGGCCCTACAATGAGCAGTTCTTC. As protein: CASSPRGGPYNEQFF.

The rearrangement links TRBV4-1 to TRBJ2-1; 12 bases are a match to TRBD1. The CDR3 sequence is 20 residues long. V was pared by 6 bases and J by 0 bases, with 15 bases of the junction left unmatched. Germline CDR1 is MGHRA and CDR2 is YSYEKL. CDR3 DNA sequence: TGCGCCAGCAGAACCGGGACAGGGGGCAGGGGCGGGAGCTCCTACAATGAGCAGTTCTTC. This translates into CASRTGTGGRGGSSYNEQFF.

The rearrangement uses TRBV19 and TRBJ2-7; TRBD2 matches 8 bases. The germline CDR1 and CDR2 sequences are LNHDA and SQIVND (reference sequence). The CDR3 sequence is 14 residues long. J lost 3 bases, V lost 4 bases, and 5 bases had no gene match. The CDR3 region has the DNA TGTGCCAGTAGTAAGACTAGCGCAAACTACGAGCAGTACTTC. It translates to CASSKTSANYEQYF.

This chain links TRBV3-1 (or the pseudogene TRBV3-2) with TRBJ2-7; TRBD1 matches 7 bases. Unmatched junction bases numbered 13, after V lost 1 base and J lost 4 bases. The germline V gene encodes CDR1 LGHDT and CDR2 YNNKEL (reference sequence). CDR3 length: 17 residues. This CDR3 is CASSQVEGTARPYEQYF. As DNA, the CDR3 is TGTGCCAGCAGCCAAGTAGAAGGGACAGCAAGACCGTACGAGCAGTACTTC.

This clone was seen once. The CDR3 reads CASSSTGGKQYF. The CDR3 coding sequence is TGTGCCAGCAGTTCAACAGGGGGCAAGCAGTACTTC. The gene calls are TRBV12-3 or TRBV12-4 and TRBJ2-7; 9 positions agree with TRBD1. The CDR3 consists of 12 residues. Trimming cost V 4 bases and J 8 bases; bases outside gene matches: 3.

The gene calls are TRBV19 and TRBJ1-6; the match to TRBD1 covers 8 bases. Germline V gene data show CDR1 as LNHDA and CDR2 as SQIVND (reference sequence). This CDR3 contains 15 residues. The junction had 5 bases not matched to a gene; V was cut back by 4 bases and J by 6 bases. CDR3 protein: CASSTQGAGNSPLHF. CDR3 sequence (DNA): TGTGCCAGTAGTACCCAGGGGGCTGGTAATTCACCCCTCCACTTT. Combining the CDR3 with reference TRBV19 and TRBJ1-6 gives the whole variable domain DGGITQSPKYLFRKEGQNVTLSCEQNLNHDAMYWYRQDPGQGLRLIYYSQIVNDFQKGDIAEGYSVSREKKESFPLTVTSAQKNPTAFYLCASSTQGAGNSPLHFGNGTRLTVT.

This clone has just one count. The CDR3 is CASSYPRTVLSYEQYF. For the CDR3, the DNA is TGTGCCAGCAGTTACCCCCGGACAGTCTTGTCCTACGAGCAGTACTTC. This chain links TRBV6-2 or TRBV6-3 with TRBJ2-7; perhaps TRBD1 as D (6 bases). CDR1 and CDR2 from the germline V gene are MNHEY and SVGEGT. The CDR3 has 16 residues. V was pared by 2 bases and J by 1 base, with 15 bases between.

In its sample, this clone was seen a few times. The chain employs TRBV19 and TRBJ2-2; TRBD2 might be the D (6 bases). Germline lookup yields CDR1 LNHDA and CDR2 SQIVND (reference sequence). V gave up 4 bases and J gave up 3 bases, with 6 bases separating them. The CDR3 contains 13 residues. CDR3 bases: TGTGCCAGTAGTAGGGACTACACCGGGGAGCTGTTTTTT. Translating gives CASSRDYTGELFF.

The V and J genes are TRBV30 and TRBJ1-1, with 7 bases fitting TRBD1. The length of the CDR3 is 14 residues. Germline V gives CDR1 GTSNPN, CDR2 SVGIG (reference sequence). V shed 4 bases, J shed 4 bases, and the junction held 9 bases outside the gene matches. CDR3 in amino acids: CAWIHRGLSTEAFF. CDR3 bases: TGTGCCTGGATCCACAGGGGACTGAGCACTGAAGCTTTCTTT.

This chain uses TRBV18 with TRBJ1-1; D gene uncertain. The CDR3 spans 14 residues. V lost 5 bases and J 0 bases, leaving 10 bases between the germline ends. Germline V CDR1 and CDR2: KGHSH, LQKENI. As DNA, the CDR3 is TGTGCCAGCTCATCGACGGGAATGAACACTGAAGCTTTCTTT. Translated: CASSSTGMNTEAFF.

V gene TRBV29-1 combines with J gene TRBJ2-6; unclear D gene. V gave up 4 bases and J gave up 2 bases, with 9 bases separating them. Per the germline V gene, CDR1 is SQVTM and CDR2 is ANQGSEA. This CDR3 contains 14 residues. CDR3 nucleotides: TGCAGCGTTGCTGTGGGCACTGGGGCCAACGTCCTGACTTTC. It is translated as CSVAVGTGANVLTF.

This chain uses TRBV7-8 with TRBJ2-7, with a possible D match to TRBD2 (6 bases). Trimming stripped 5 bases from V and 5 bases from J, with 13 bases between. The germline gives CDR1 SGHVS, CDR2 FQNEAQ. The CDR3 loop spans 13 amino acids. CDR3 residues: CASSQTRINEQYF. In DNA, the CDR3 is TGTGCCAGCAGCCAGACTAGAATAAACGAGCAGTACTTC.

The V call is TRBV5-1, the J call TRBJ1-1; no clear D gene. The CDR3 is 17 amino acids. Looked up from germline, CDR1 is SGHRS and CDR2 is YFSETQ. V lost 5 bases to trimming and J lost 0 bases, with 20 bases between them. The CDR3 spells CASRHDGKVRLNTEAFF. Here the CDR3 DNA reads TGCGCCAGCAGGCATGACGGGAAGGTTAGGCTGAACACTGAAGCTTTCTTT. Full variable domain (rest looked up from reference TRBV5-1 and TRBJ1-1): KAGVTQTPRYLIKTRGQQVTLSCSPISGHRSVSWYQQTPGQGLQFLFEYFSETQRNKGNFPGRFSGRQFSNSRSEMNVSTLELGDSALYLCASRHDGKVRLNTEAFFGQGTRLTVV.

The chain has TRBV27 and TRBJ2-3; TRBD1 matches at 11 bases. CDR3 size: 16 residues. J gave up 4 bases and V 1 base, and 4 bases lay outside the gene matches. The germline CDR1 and CDR2 sequences are MNHEY and SMNVEV (reference sequence). CDR3 region: CASSLLGQGESDTQYF. Written as DNA, the CDR3 is TGTGCCAGCAGTTTATTGGGACAGGGGGAATCAGATACGCAGTATTTT.

This clone came up a few times. J is TRBJ2-1 and V is TRBV19; D may be TRBD2 (6 bases). The CDR3 loop spans 13 amino acids. The V gene's germline CDR1 is LNHDA and CDR2 SQIVND (reference sequence). V gave up 7 bases and J gave up 5 bases, with 12 bases separating them. CDR3: CASNKGLDNEQFF. Here the CDR3 DNA reads TGTGCCAGTAACAAGGGACTGGACAATGAGCAGTTCTTC.

The chain employs TRBV18 and TRBJ1-2, with 10 bases lining up with TRBD1. Germline V CDR1 and CDR2: KGHSH, LQKENI. This CDR3 is built from 17 residues. V was pared by 3 bases and J by 0 bases, with 7 bases of the junction left unmatched. CDR3 nucleotides: TGTGCCAGCTCACCTCGACAGGGGGCCTCTTCTAACTATGGCTACACCTTC. Protein: CASSPRQGASSNYGYTF.

This chain connects TRBV30 to TRBJ1-6; 11 bases are shared with TRBD1. Germline-derived CDR1 and CDR2 are GTSNPN and SVGIG (reference sequence). Unmatched junction bases numbered 20, after V lost 0 bases and J lost 7 bases. This CDR3 is built from 21 residues. CDR3 sequence (DNA): TGTGCCTGGAGTGTTCACCTCCCCCGGACAGGGGGCCGAAGACAGAATTCACCCCTCCACTTT. This codes for CAWSVHLPRTGGRRQNSPLHF.

The gene calls are TRBV7-8 and TRBJ2-7; D not resolved. The germline V gene has CDR1 SGHVS and CDR2 FQNEAQ. The CDR3 consists of 14 residues. Trimming shortened V by 0 bases and J by 3 bases, and 9 bases separated the two germline ends. CDR3 loop: CASSLAVRSYEQYF. The CDR3 nucleotides are TGTGCCAGCAGCTTAGCGGTGCGGAGCTACGAGCAGTACTTC.

The chain recombines TRBV7-6 with TRBJ1-2; weak D call: TRBD1 (5 bases). The CDR3 length is 15 residues. Trimming left V 5 bases short and J 3 bases short, with 16 bases between. CDR1 SGHVS and CDR2 FNYEAQ come from the germline V gene. CDR3 sequence (DNA): TGTGCCAGCAGCCAGGAGGGGTCGGGCCACTATGGCTACACCTTC. Protein: CASSQEGSGHYGYTF.